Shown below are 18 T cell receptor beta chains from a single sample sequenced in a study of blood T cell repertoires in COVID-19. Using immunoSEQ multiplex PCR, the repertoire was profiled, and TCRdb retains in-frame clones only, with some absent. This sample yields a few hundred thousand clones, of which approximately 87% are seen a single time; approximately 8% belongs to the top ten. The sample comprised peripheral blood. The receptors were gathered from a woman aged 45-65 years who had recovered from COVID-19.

The CDR3 here is CASSFYGSYNEQFF. DNA of the CDR3: TGTGCCAGCAGTTTCTACGGCTCCTACAATGAGCAGTTCTTC. The V call is TRBV27, the J call TRBJ2-1; D remains unclear. The CDR3 length is 14 residues. V was cut by 3 bases and J by 0 bases, with 6 bases left in between. CDR1 is MNHEY and CDR2 is SMNVEV in the germline V gene (reference sequence).

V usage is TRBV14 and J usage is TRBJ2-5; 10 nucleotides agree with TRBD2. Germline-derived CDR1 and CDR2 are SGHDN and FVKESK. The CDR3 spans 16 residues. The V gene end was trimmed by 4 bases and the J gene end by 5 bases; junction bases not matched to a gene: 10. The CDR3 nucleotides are TGTGCCAGCAGCCCTGGAGCGGGAGGGCCCTTGGAGACCCAGTACTTC. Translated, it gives CASSPGAGGPLETQYF.

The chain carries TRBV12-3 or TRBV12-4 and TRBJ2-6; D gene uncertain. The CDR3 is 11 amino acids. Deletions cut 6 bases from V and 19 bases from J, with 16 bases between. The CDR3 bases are TGTGCCAGCAGCTCATTATCAGGCTCAACTTTC. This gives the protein CASSSLSGSTF.

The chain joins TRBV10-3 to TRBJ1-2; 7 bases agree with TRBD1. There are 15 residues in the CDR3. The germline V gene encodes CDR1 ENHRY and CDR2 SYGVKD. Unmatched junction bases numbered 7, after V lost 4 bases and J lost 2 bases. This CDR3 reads CAISGQGGTNYGYTF. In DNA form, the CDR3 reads TGTGCCATCAGTGGACAGGGCGGAACCAACTATGGCTACACCTTC.

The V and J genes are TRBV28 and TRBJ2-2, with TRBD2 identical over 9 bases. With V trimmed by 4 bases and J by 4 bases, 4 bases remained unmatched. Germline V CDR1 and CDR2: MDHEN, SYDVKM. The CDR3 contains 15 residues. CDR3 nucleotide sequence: TGTGCCAGCAGTTCCGGACTAGCGTCCACCGGGGAGCTGTTTTTT. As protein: CASSSGLASTGELFF.

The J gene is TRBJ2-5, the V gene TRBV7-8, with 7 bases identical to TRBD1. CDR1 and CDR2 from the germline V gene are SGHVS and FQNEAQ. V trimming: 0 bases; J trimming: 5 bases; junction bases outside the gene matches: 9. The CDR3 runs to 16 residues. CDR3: CASSLAHRGVGETQYF. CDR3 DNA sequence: TGTGCCAGCAGCTTAGCGCACAGGGGAGTTGGCGAGACCCAGTACTTC.

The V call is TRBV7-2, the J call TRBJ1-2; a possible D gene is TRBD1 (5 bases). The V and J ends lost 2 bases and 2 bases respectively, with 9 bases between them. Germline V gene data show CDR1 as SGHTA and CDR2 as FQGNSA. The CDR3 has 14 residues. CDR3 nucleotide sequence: TGTGCCAGCAGCTTAACGGACAACAACTATGGCTACACCTTC. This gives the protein CASSLTDNNYGYTF.

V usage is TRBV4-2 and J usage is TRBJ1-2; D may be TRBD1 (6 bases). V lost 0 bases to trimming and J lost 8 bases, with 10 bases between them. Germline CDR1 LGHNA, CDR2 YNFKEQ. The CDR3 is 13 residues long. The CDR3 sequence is CASSQERGFGYTF. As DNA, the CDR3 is TGTGCCAGCAGCCAAGAGAGGGGGTTCGGCTACACCTTC.

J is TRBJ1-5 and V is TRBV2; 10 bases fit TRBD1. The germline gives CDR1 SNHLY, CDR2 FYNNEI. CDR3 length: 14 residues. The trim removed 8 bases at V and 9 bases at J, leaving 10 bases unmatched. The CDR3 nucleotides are TGTGCCAGCCGCGCGGACAGGGGGTCTTGGCCCCAGCATTTT. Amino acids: CASRADRGSWPQHF.

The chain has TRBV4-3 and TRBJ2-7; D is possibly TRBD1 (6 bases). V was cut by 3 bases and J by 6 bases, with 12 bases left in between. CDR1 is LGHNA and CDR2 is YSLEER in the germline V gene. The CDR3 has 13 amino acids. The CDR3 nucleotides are TGCGCCAGCAGCCATTCACAGGGTGGCGAGCAGTACTTC. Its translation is CASSHSQGGEQYF.

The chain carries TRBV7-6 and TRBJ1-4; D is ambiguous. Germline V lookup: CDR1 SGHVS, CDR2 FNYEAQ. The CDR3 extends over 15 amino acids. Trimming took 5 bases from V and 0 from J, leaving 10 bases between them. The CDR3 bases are TGTGCCAGCAGCCAACGCGGTCCAACTAATGAAAAACTGTTTTTT. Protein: CASSQRGPTNEKLFF.

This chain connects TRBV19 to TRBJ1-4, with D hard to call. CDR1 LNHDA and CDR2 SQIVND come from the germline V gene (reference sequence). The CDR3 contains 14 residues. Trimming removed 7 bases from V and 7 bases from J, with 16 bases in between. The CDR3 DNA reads TGTGCCAGTACTCTAAACGGGGTCGGTGAAAAACTGTTTTTT. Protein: CASTLNGVGEKLFF. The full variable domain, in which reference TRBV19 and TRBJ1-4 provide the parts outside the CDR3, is DGGITQSPKYLFRKEGQNVTLSCEQNLNHDAMYWYRQDPGQGLRLIYYSQIVNDFQKGDIAEGYSVSREKKESFPLTVTSAQKNPTAFYLCASTLNGVGEKLFFGSGTQLSVL.

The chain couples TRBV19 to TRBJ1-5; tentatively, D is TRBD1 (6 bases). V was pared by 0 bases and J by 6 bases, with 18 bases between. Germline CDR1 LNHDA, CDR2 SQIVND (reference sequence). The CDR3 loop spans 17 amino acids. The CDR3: CASSIDRGWDNTQPQHF. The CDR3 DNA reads TGTGCCAGTAGTATAGATCGGGGATGGGACAACACTCAGCCCCAGCATTTT.

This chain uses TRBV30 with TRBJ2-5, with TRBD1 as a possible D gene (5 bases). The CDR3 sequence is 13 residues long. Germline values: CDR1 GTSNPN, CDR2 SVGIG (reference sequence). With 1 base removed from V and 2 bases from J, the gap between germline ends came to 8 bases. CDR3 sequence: CAWSGTGQETQYF. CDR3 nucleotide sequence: TGTGCCTGGAGTGGAACAGGTCAAGAGACCCAGTACTTC.

CDR3 in amino acids: CASSLVRRPPQYF. The DNA for the CDR3 is TGTGCCAGCAGCTTGGTTAGGAGACCTCCGCAGTATTTT. This sequence joins TRBV5-6 and TRBJ2-3, with unresolved D. Trimming removed 0 bases from V and 10 bases from J, with 12 bases in between. The germline gives CDR1 SGHDT, CDR2 YYEEEE. This CDR3 has 13 amino acids.

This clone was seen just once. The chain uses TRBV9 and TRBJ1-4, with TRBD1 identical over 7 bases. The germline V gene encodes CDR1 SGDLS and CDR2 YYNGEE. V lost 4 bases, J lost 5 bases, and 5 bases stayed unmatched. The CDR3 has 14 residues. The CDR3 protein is CASSTRGINEKLFF. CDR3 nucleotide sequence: TGTGCCAGCAGCACCAGGGGGATCAATGAAAAACTGTTTTTT.

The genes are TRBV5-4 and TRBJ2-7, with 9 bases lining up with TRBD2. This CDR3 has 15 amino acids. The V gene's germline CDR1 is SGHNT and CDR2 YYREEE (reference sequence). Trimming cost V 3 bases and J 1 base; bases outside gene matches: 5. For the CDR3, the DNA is TGTGCCAGCAGCTCCCCTAGCGGGGTTTCCTACGAGCAGTACTTC. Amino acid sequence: CASSSPSGVSYEQYF. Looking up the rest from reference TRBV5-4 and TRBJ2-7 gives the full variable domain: ETGVTQSPTHLIKTRGQQVTLRCSSQSGHNTVSWYQQALGQGPQFIFQYYREEENGRGNFPPRFSGLQFPNYSSELNVNALELDDSALYLCASSSPSGVSYEQYFGPGTRLTVT.

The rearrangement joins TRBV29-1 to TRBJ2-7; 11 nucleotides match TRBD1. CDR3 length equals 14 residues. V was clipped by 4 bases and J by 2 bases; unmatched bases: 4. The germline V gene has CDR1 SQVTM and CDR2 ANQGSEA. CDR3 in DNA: TGCAGCGTTGCCGGGACAGGGGGTACCTACGAGCAGTACTTC. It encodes CSVAGTGGTYEQYF.